Sequencing of this T cell receptor (beta chain) was carried out in a study of monozygotic twins with inflammatory bowel disease. Notes on the study in general: Patients received differing immunosuppressive treatments, which may have added variability to their repertoires. Discrimination among different T cell subtypes was not achievable.

A 6-nucleotide sample barcode was carried by the UMIs, which template switching added. TCRdb re-called the 5' RACE reads and shows each CDR3 protein once, DNA omitted. The sample's table shows 110,000 to 150,000 distinct CDR3 sequences. In germline, CDR1 is SGDLS, CDR2 YYNGEE. This CDR3 spans 14 amino acids. Regarding this clonotype: Its antigen remains unknown.

The receptor's source is a human donor with ulcerative colitis or Crohn's disease, or a healthy co-twin of an affected twin (not recorded which). The sequencing input was blood. V is TRBV9 and J is TRBJ2-3. CDR3 sequence reads: CASSPSGKVDTQYF.